This T cell receptor (beta chain) was obtained from a study of naive and memory T cell subsets. The SP2 primer and nested alpha and beta constant region primers amplified ligated cDNA in four rounds. For blood and skin samples, reverse transcription used TCR alpha and beta constant primers. In TCRdb, the 5' RACE reads were re-called with MiXCR into one record per CDR3 protein. Here the sample spans roughly 60,000 distinct CDR3 sequences, around 7.3% being singletons. An oligonucleotide containing a UMI was ligated to the 3' end of TCR cDNA. Whole-blood samples were over 2 ml of peripheral blood from healthy adult volunteers. Ten or more counts support this clonotype. The antigen remains unidentified. Study-level findings and limits: The RNA method is potentially sensitive to activation and differentiation changes.

The source is a male donor in good health.

The CDR3 protein is CASRRGGGENEQFF. As DNA, the CDR3 is TGTGCCAGCCGCCGGGGAGGGGGGGAAAATGAGCAGTTCTTC. The chain recombines TRBV6-1 with TRBJ2-1, with a possible D match to TRBD2 (7 bases). The CDR3 covers 14 residues. Between the trimmed V and J ends, which lost 8 bases and 7 bases, there was a span of 18 bases. The germline V gene encodes CDR1 MNHNS and CDR2 SASEGT.